The subject of this entry is one T cell receptor beta chain. This specimen comes from a study of blood T cell repertoires in COVID-19. Turning to the study itself: Researchers got acute and convalescent COVID-19 samples from the United States, Italy and Spain. Sample material is recorded as cDNA or gDNA derived from T cells, B-cell-depleted T cells, or PBMCs.

As handled by the study authors: Reference gene primer amplification in the assay estimated nucleated cell counts. Profiling relied on immunoSEQ multiplex PCR, and the TCRdb table lists in-frame clones only, not all of them. The DNA gave D and trimming, while V, J and clone size come from that table. Among roughly 120,000 clones listed, about 89% were seen once. Germline-derived CDR1 and CDR2 are LNHDA and SQIVND (reference sequence). The CDR3 consists of 18 residues. V lost 5 bases and J lost 0; bases outside the gene matches: 9. The chain joins TRBV19 to TRBJ1-5; 11 positions agree with TRBD1. Sample: peripheral blood. The sequence derives from a woman aged 70-85 years with acute or convalescent COVID-19. The CDR3 is CASSPGQGVGTSNQPQHF. The CDR3, as DNA: TGTGCCAGTAGTCCGGGACAGGGGGTTGGGACTAGCAATCAGCCCCAGCATTTT.